The T cell receptor (beta chain) under discussion was sequenced for a study of blood T cell repertoires in COVID-19. Measured with immunoSEQ multiplex PCR; TCRdb has only the in-frame clones, and not every one. The sample shows over 150,000 clones, approximately 86% of them seen only once. CDR1 is SQVTM and CDR2 is ANQGSEA in the germline V gene. V was trimmed by 5 bases and J by 2 bases, leaving 19 bases between them. The CDR3 extends over 17 amino acids. V usage is TRBV29-1 and J usage is TRBJ2-6, with D possibly matching TRBD1 (6 bases). The TCR originated in a man between 60 and 70 years old with COVID-19, enrolled during active disease. The specimen sequenced was peripheral blood. This chain's CDR3 is CSVPTITGLTGANVLTF. For the CDR3, the DNA is TGCAGCGTTCCCACTATTACAGGGTTAACTGGGGCCAACGTCCTGACTTTC.